This T cell receptor (beta chain) was profiled in a study of blood T cell repertoires in COVID-19. Study-level background: Acute-phase and convalescent COVID-19 samples originated in the United States, Italy and Spain. The analysed material was cDNA or gDNA that came from T cells, B-cell-depleted T cells, or PBMCs.

The V gene's germline CDR1 is SEHNR and CDR2 FQNEAQ (reference sequence). V was clipped by 5 bases and J by 3 bases; unmatched bases: 10. There are 16 residues in the CDR3. As processed by the authors: From reference gene primer amplification, estimates of nucleated cell counts were derived. Profiling relied on immunoSEQ multiplex PCR, and the TCRdb table lists in-frame clones only, not all of them. V and J calls and clone size are given by that table; D and trimming were obtained from the DNA. This sample has approximately 140,000 clones, with 80% to 90% found just once. Sequenced: peripheral blood. The TCR originated in a man aged 60-69 years with active or convalescent COVID-19. V usage is TRBV7-9 and J usage is TRBJ2-7, with TRBD2 matching over 10 bases. In DNA, the CDR3 is TGTGCCAGCAGCCCCACGGGGGTAGCGGGAGGCTACGAGCAGTACTTC. It codes for CASSPTGVAGGYEQYF.